This record concerns one T cell receptor (beta chain) sequence. CDR3 length equals 14 residues. Germline CDR1 is SGHDT and CDR2 is YYEEEE. Between the trimmed V and J ends, which lost 2 bases and 0 bases, there was a span of 9 bases. Study processing details: Amplified reference gene primers provided the basis for estimating nucleated cell counts. TCRdb keeps only in-frame clones here, not all; method: immunoSEQ multiplex PCR. The V and J calls and the clone size are those of that table, but D and trimming were determined from the DNA. The data contain about 160,000 clones, approximately 95% of them singletons. The sample belongs to a study of blood T cell repertoires in COVID-19. Study background: Spain, Italy and the United States supplied samples that represented acute and convalescent COVID-19. T cells, B-cell-depleted T cells, or PBMCs provided the cDNA or gDNA that served as material.

The sequencing input was peripheral blood. The clonotype was recovered from a woman in her fifties or sixties with acute or convalescent COVID-19. The chain is built from TRBV5-6 and TRBJ2-7, with D possibly being TRBD2 (5 bases). DNA for the CDR3: TGTGCCAGCAGCTTCGTCGGGATCTCCTACGAGCAGTACTTC. The encoded protein is CASSFVGISYEQYF.